These 21 T cell receptor beta chains were sequenced from one sample in a study of shared clonotypes between healthy human individuals. TCRdb's copy holds only in-frame clones and misses some; the assay was immunoSEQ multiplex PCR. The profile covers approximately 320,000 clones, with roughly 70% appearing a single time and approximately 10% taken by the ten largest. The sample was memory CD4+ T cells sorted from blood. Subset specified: CD45RA-negative fraction. All receptors come from a man younger than 45 in good health.

The chain employs TRBV6-6 and TRBJ2-3; TRBD1 matches 8 bases. Unmatched junction bases numbered 10, after V lost 7 bases and J lost 4 bases. The CDR3 contains 15 residues. CDR1 is MNHNY, CDR2 SVGAGI, per germline (reference sequence). In nucleotides, the CDR3 is TGTGCCAGCATCGGACAGGGTTTGGGATCAGATACGCAGTATTTT. Its translation: CASIGQGLGSDTQYF.

This clone occurred a few times. This sequence joins TRBV7-9 and TRBJ2-3, with a tentative D call TRBD2 (5 bases). The CDR3 consists of 13 residues. CDR1 SEHNR and CDR2 FQNEAQ come from the germline V gene (reference sequence). Between the trimmed V and J ends, which lost 4 bases and 5 bases, there was a span of 10 bases. The CDR3 DNA reads TGTGCCAGCAGCTCTGCGGGTCGAGATACGCAGTATTTT. Translating it yields CASSSAGRDTQYF.

The chain recombines TRBV7-2 with TRBJ2-4, with 11 positions matching TRBD2. V was pared by 5 bases and J by 11 bases, with 17 bases of the junction left unmatched. The CDR3 extends over 17 amino acids. Germline assignment: CDR1 SGHTA and CDR2 FQGNSA. CDR3: CASSLPTYSTSGMVQYF. The CDR3 nucleotides read TGTGCCAGCAGCCTTCCCACCTACTCGACTAGCGGGATGGTTCAGTACTTC.

The chain employs TRBV25-1 and TRBJ2-7; D not certain. This CDR3 spans 13 amino acids. V gave up 7 bases and J gave up 2 bases, with 12 bases separating them. Germline V gives CDR1 MGHDK, CDR2 SYGVNS. The DNA of the CDR3 is TGTGCCAGCACCGGAGACGGCCCCTACGAGCAGTACTTC. Translation: CASTGDGPYEQYF.

Concerning this clone: In the same sample, other DNA sequences code for this CDR3. The V gene is TRBV27, the J gene TRBJ2-7, with 8 positions matching TRBD2. CDR3 length: 14 amino acids. The trim removed 5 bases at V and 2 bases at J, leaving 5 bases unmatched. Germline CDR1 MNHEY, CDR2 SMNVEV (reference sequence). In nucleotides, the CDR3 is TGTGCCAGCAGTCAAATAGCGGGACCCTACGAGCAGTACTTC. It encodes CASSQIAGPYEQYF.

The chain combines TRBV27 with TRBJ1-4; D not certain. This CDR3 is 12 amino acids long. V was pared by 6 bases and J by 6 bases, with 8 bases between. CDR1 MNHEY and CDR2 SMNVEV come from the germline V gene (reference sequence). Written as DNA, the CDR3 is TGTGCCAGCAGAGAGCGAGATGAAAAACTGTTTTTT. Translation gives CASRERDEKLFF.

The J gene is TRBJ2-7, the V gene TRBV7-9, with TRBD1 identical over 7 bases. Looked up from germline, CDR1 is SEHNR and CDR2 is FQNEAQ (reference sequence). There are 14 residues in the CDR3. V lost 5 bases and J lost 2; bases outside the gene matches: 6. The CDR3 reads CASSPGTVAYEQYF. The DNA for the CDR3 is TGTGCCAGCAGCCCTGGGACAGTGGCCTACGAGCAGTACTTC.

The J gene is TRBJ2-1, the V gene TRBV30; D call uncertain. V was trimmed by 3 bases and J by 5 bases, leaving 8 bases between them. This CDR3 spans 12 amino acids. Germline V lookup: CDR1 GTSNPN, CDR2 SVGIG (reference sequence). The CDR3 bases are TGTGCCTGGAGAGGTAGGGACAATGAGCAGTTCTTC. Its protein is CAWRGRDNEQFF.

The rearrangement uses TRBV2 and TRBJ2-2, with 11 bases aligning to TRBD2. There are 16 residues in the CDR3. In germline, CDR1 is SNHLY, CDR2 FYNNEI. Losses at the gene ends were 6 bases for V and 1 base for J; bases not matched to a gene: 4. CDR3 nucleotides: TGTGCCAGCAGGAGACTAGCGGGAAGGAACACCGGGGAGCTGTTTTTT. Protein product: CASRRLAGRNTGELFF.

The rearrangement uses TRBV5-6 and TRBJ2-1; D possibly uses TRBD1 or TRBD2 (6 bases each). V lost 5 bases and J lost 5, with 14 bases in between. CDR3 size: 14 residues. CDR1 and CDR2 from the germline V gene are SGHDT and YYEEEE. This CDR3 is CASRIFGGNNEQFF. The CDR3 region has the DNA TGTGCCAGCAGAATATTCGGGGGCAACAATGAGCAGTTCTTC.

A single count supports this clone. The rearrangement joins TRBV5-4 to TRBJ2-7, with 7 bases aligning to TRBD1. With 9 bases clipped from V and 7 bases from J, the junction kept 19 bases outside the gene matches. The CDR3 extends over 15 amino acids. CDR1 and CDR2 from the germline V gene are SGHNT and YYREEE (reference sequence). The CDR3 DNA reads as TGTGCCACCGCCTCCCCGAGGACAGGAGGCAGGGAGCAGTACTTC. It is translated as CATASPRTGGREQYF.

The chain joins TRBV2 to TRBJ2-7; D could derive from TRBD1 or TRBD2 (5 bases each). Germline-derived CDR1 and CDR2 are SNHLY and FYNNEI. The CDR3 runs 13 residues. The ends were cut back, 7 bases at V and 0 bases at J, with 10 bases in the middle. As DNA, the CDR3 is TGTGCCAGCACCGGGACGGGCTCCTACGAGCAGTACTTC. It specifies CASTGTGSYEQYF.

This clone was found a few times. This chain connects TRBV7-9 to TRBJ2-3, with no clear D. Trimming took 6 bases from V and 5 from J, leaving 9 bases between them. The CDR3 has 12 residues. CDR1 and CDR2 (germline): SEHNR, FQNEAQ (reference sequence). The CDR3 here is CASSSAVDTQYF. The CDR3 nucleotides read TGTGCCAGCAGTTCAGCAGTAGATACGCAGTATTTT.

This chain links TRBV7-6 with TRBJ2-2, with a possible D match to TRBD1 (5 bases). The CDR3 consists of 14 residues. Trimming shortened V by 2 bases and J by 6 bases, and 10 bases separated the two germline ends. The germline gives CDR1 SGHVS, CDR2 FNYEAQ. The CDR3 nucleotides read TGTGCCAGCAGCTTACAGGGATCCTCCGGGGAGCTGTTTTTT. Residues: CASSLQGSSGELFF.

This clone has a count of ten or more. The same CDR3 also results from other DNA sequences found in this sample. The CDR3 bases are TGCGCCAGCAGCCAAGGACTAGCGGGCACCGGGGAGCTGTTTTTT. Encoded protein: CASSQGLAGTGELFF. This chain joins TRBV4-1 and TRBJ2-2, with TRBD2 matching over 10 bases. This CDR3 has 15 amino acids. Germline CDR1 and CDR2: MGHRA and YSYEKL. Trimming removed 1 base from V and 4 bases from J; junction bases left unmatched: 0.

The chain carries TRBV2 and TRBJ1-1; unclear D gene. The CDR3 contains 13 residues. Looked up from germline, CDR1 is SNHLY and CDR2 is FYNNEI. Trimming left V 6 bases short and J 6 bases short, with 14 bases between. The CDR3 nucleotides are TGTGCCAGCAGCCAAACGGGAGTACCTGAAGCTTTCTTT. This translates into CASSQTGVPEAFF.

The V gene is TRBV10-3, the J gene TRBJ1-5; 7 bases fit TRBD1. CDR3 length: 13 amino acids. V was pared by 8 bases and J by 4 bases, with 5 bases of the junction left unmatched. In germline, CDR1 is ENHRY, CDR2 SYGVKD. The CDR3 loop is CAIGTAKNQPQHF. The CDR3, as DNA: TGTGCCATCGGGACAGCCAAAAATCAGCCCCAGCATTTT.

The chain recombines TRBV19 with TRBJ2-2, with 7 bases fitting TRBD1. After removal of 7 bases from V and 1 base from J, the junction contained 3 bases not matched to a gene. Germline V gene data show CDR1 as LNHDA and CDR2 as SQIVND (reference sequence). The CDR3 sequence is 14 residues long. This CDR3 reads CASKDRKNTGELFF. CDR3 in DNA: TGTGCCAGTAAGGACAGGAAGAACACCGGGGAGCTGTTTTTT.

The chain combines TRBV11-2 with TRBJ2-1, with D unresolved. CDR1 is SGHAT, CDR2 FQNNGV, per germline. The CDR3 has 14 amino acids. V was clipped by 0 bases and J by 6 bases, with 9 bases between them. CDR3 nucleotides: TGTGCCAGCAGCTTAGATCATAAGTCCAATGAGCAGTTCTTC. The encoded protein is CASSLDHKSNEQFF.

The chain uses TRBV19 and TRBJ1-1; perhaps TRBD1 as D (6 bases). The germline gives CDR1 LNHDA, CDR2 SQIVND (reference sequence). The CDR3 sequence is 16 residues long. Trimming took 1 base from V and 1 from J, leaving 13 bases between them. The CDR3 spells CASSIAGARGNTEAFF. The CDR3 region has the DNA TGTGCCAGTAGTATAGCAGGGGCCAGAGGGAACACTGAAGCTTTCTTT.

This chain uses TRBV29-1 with TRBJ2-7; weak D call: TRBD2 (6 bases). There are 12 residues in the CDR3. The V and J ends lost 6 bases and 3 bases respectively, with 12 bases between them. The germline CDR1 and CDR2 sequences are SQVTM and ANQGSEA. The CDR3 protein is CSVTQAGYEQYF. The CDR3 DNA reads TGCAGCGTGACACAAGCGGGCTACGAGCAGTACTTC.